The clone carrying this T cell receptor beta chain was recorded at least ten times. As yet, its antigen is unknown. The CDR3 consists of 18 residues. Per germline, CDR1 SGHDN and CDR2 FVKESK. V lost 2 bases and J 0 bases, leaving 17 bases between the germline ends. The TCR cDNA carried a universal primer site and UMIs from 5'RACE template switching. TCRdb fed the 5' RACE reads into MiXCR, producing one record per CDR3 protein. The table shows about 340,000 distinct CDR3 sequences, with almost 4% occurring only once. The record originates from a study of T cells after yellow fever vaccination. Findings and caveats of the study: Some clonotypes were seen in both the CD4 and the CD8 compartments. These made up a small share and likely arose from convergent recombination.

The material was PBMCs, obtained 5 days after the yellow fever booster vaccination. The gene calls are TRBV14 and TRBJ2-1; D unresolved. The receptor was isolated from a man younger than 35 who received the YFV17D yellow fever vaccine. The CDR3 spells CASSQYTGGSSSYNEQFF. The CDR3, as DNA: TGTGCCAGCAGCCAATATACGGGCGGTTCGAGCTCCTACAATGAGCAGTTCTTC.